This TCR beta chain originates from a study of blood T cell repertoires in COVID-19. As for the study in general: Material from acute and convalescent COVID-19 was sourced from the United States, Italy and Spain. PBMCs, B-cell-depleted T cells, or T cells were the source of the cDNA or gDNA that made up the material.

Germline V gene data show CDR1 as MNHEY and CDR2 as SMNVEV (reference sequence). V was shortened by 6 bases and J by 5 bases, with 14 bases between the two germline ends. This CDR3 contains 14 residues. Per the authors' pipeline: Amplification of reference gene primers was used by the study to estimate nucleated cell counts. TCRdb's table, derived via immunoSEQ multiplex PCR, lists solely in-frame clones and lacks some. D and trimming come from the DNA, and the V and J calls and clone size come from that table. The sample has 120,000 or so clones, 88% seen once; the top ten hold approximately 1.5%. Sequenced sample: peripheral blood. This sequence was found in a human donor in a cohort sampled during active COVID-19. The V call is TRBV27, the J call TRBJ2-1, with D perhaps TRBD1 (5 bases). DNA of the CDR3: TGTGCCAGCAGGGAAGGGGCTCTTGACAATGAGCAGTTCTTC. Protein sequence: CASREGALDNEQFF.